The 3 T cell receptor beta chains listed next were all sequenced from one sample in a study of blood T cells in healthy people across ages. The use of a sample-barcoded 5' primer and a J-beta primer mix characterized a second PCR of roughly 7 to 11 cycles. TCRdb re-called the 5' RACE reads through MiXCR, storing one row per CDR3 protein. The sample includes 650,000 to 700,000 distinct CDR3 sequences, more than 45% of them seen just once. Sequenced sample: blood. These receptors all stem from a woman older than 75 in good health.

In regard to this clonotype: Given a much more abundant clone one base away, this may be a read error. The J gene is TRBJ2-5, the V gene TRBV6-6, with 8 nucleotides matching TRBD1. Germline CDR1 reads MNHNY; CDR2 reads SVGAGI (reference sequence). V lost 6 bases, J lost 11 bases, and 14 bases stayed unmatched. The CDR3 runs 14 residues. CDR3 in DNA: TGTGCCAGCAGCGCAGGGGGCTTTGCCTACGGGCAGTACTTC. Its translation: CASSAGGFAYGQYF.

This clonotype was found many times. The rearrangement joins TRBV15 to TRBJ2-6; no definite D call. V lost 5 bases to trimming and J lost 2 bases, with 7 bases between them. Germline CDR1 and CDR2: LNHNV and YYDKDF (reference sequence). This CDR3 has 14 amino acids. CDR3: CATSEYAGANVLTF. Here the CDR3 DNA reads TGTGCCACCAGCGAATATGCTGGGGCCAACGTCCTGACTTTC.

This chain links TRBV5-1 with TRBJ2-3; possible D gene TRBD1, 5 bases. Germline V gene lookup returns CDR1 SGHRS and CDR2 YFSETQ. The length of the CDR3 is 16 residues. V dropped 1 base and J dropped 5 bases, with 17 bases sitting between them. Here the CDR3 DNA reads TGCGCCAGCAGCTTGCTCGACAGTGTTTATCGAGATACGCAGTATTTT. As protein: CASSLLDSVYRDTQYF.